Included here is one TCR beta chain sequence, with context. What it recognizes is unknown. Profiled with immunoSEQ multiplex PCR; TCRdb holds only in-frame clones, not every one. This sample has 2 million or so clones, with less than 95% found just once. This sample is part of a study of shared clonotypes between healthy human individuals. In the study overall: Donors, aged 18 to 49, were a couple of women and a few men. Three plates were used per donor for CD4 naive, three for CD4 memory, two for CD8 naive and one for CD8 memory. Study findings and constraints: Naive subsets, compared against memory subsets, generally had larger estimated richness values. It was the non-shared clonotypes that had lower generation probabilities than clonotypes shared by all four donors.

Per germline, CDR1 SGHDT and CDR2 YYEEEE. The CDR3 runs 15 residues. V dropped 0 bases and J dropped 6; count of bases not matched to a gene: 2. CD45RO-negative, CCR7-positively selected cells formed the naive CD8 fraction, excluding terminally differentiated effector memory CD45RA+ cells. The sample taken for sequencing was naive CD8+ T cells sorted from blood. The chain links TRBV5-6 to TRBJ1-4, with 10 bases fitting TRBD1. The TCR sequence derives from a man aged 18-30 years in good health. The CDR3 bases are TGTGCCAGCAGCTTGGCCGGGACAGGGGATGAAAAACTGTTTTTT. It translates to CASSLAGTGDEKLFF.